The 16 T cell receptor beta chains listed next were all sequenced from one sample in a study of T cell responses to AZD1222 COVID-19 vaccine (dated by TCRdb to the early 2020s). The meaning of the sample's time point label: baseline before first vaccination. Preparation of the library involved the immunoSEQ multiplex PCR assay. TCRdb carries this immuneACCESS record with in-frame sequences only. Its versions omit some clonotypes, under half of them owing to an unresolved V gene in the studies checked, with the rest unexplained. A total of about 140,000 clones appear in this sample, under 95% of them only once. The top ten hold 1.2% to 1.5% of the sample. The sequencing here drew on peripheral blood, taken on day 0 of AZD1222 vaccination. All receptors come from an adult in good health.

This clone has a single count. V usage is TRBV6-4 and J usage is TRBJ2-1; 11 nucleotides line up with TRBD2. V dropped 6 bases and J dropped 7; count of bases not matched to a gene: 11. This CDR3 region has 16 residues. Germline V CDR1 and CDR2: MRHNA, SNTAGT. The CDR3 coding sequence is TGTGCCAGCAGCCCCAAACTAGCGGGGGAGGGAAATGAGCAGTTCTTC. Translation: CASSPKLAGEGNEQFF.

The chain employs TRBV19 and TRBJ1-4; 7 bases line up with TRBD1. The CDR3 covers 16 residues. Germline loops: CDR1 LNHDA, CDR2 SQIVND (reference sequence). V gave up 6 bases and J gave up 0 bases; unmatched junction bases: 7. In nucleotides, the CDR3 is TGTGCCAGTAGAAACAGGGGAAGTACAACTAATGAAAAACTGTTTTTT. Protein: CASRNRGSTTNEKLFF.

This clone was seen only once. The CDR3 DNA sequence: TGTGCCAGCAGTGTAGGGACCCCTGGGGAGCAGTACTTC. It translates to CASSVGTPGEQYF. This rearrangement joins TRBV12-3 or TRBV12-4 to TRBJ2-7, with D perhaps matching TRBD1 or TRBD2 (5 bases each). CDR3 length: 13 amino acids. The ends were cut back, 5 bases at V and 7 bases at J, with 15 bases in the middle.

The V and J genes are TRBV2 and TRBJ1-6, with D maybe TRBD1 (6 bases). The CDR3 is 14 residues long. Germline V gene sequence: CDR1 SNHLY, CDR2 FYNNEI. V lost 5 bases to trimming and J lost 7 bases, with 12 bases between them. In nucleotides, the CDR3 is TGTGCCAGCAGTCCAGGGGCCACCAATTCACCCCTCCACTTT. Amino acids: CASSPGATNSPLHF.

This clone occurred a few times. The chain has TRBV5-4 and TRBJ2-1; 11 bases are a match to TRBD1. CDR1 is SGHNT and CDR2 is YYREEE in the germline V gene (reference sequence). V trimming: 2 bases; J trimming: 4 bases; junction bases outside the gene matches: 2. The CDR3 length is 15 residues. Here the CDR3 reads CASSFGQGAYNEQFF. The CDR3 DNA is TGTGCCAGCAGCTTCGGACAGGGGGCGTACAATGAGCAGTTCTTC. The entire variable domain, with the rest obtained from reference TRBV5-4 and TRBJ2-1, is as follows: ETGVTQSPTHLIKTRGQQVTLRCSSQSGHNTVSWYQQALGQGPQFIFQYYREEENGRGNFPPRFSGLQFPNYSSELNVNALELDDSALYLCASSFGQGAYNEQFFGPGTRLTVL.

The chain has TRBV20-1 and TRBJ1-1; D is unclear. Germline values: CDR1 DFQATT, CDR2 SNEGSKA (reference sequence). The CDR3 runs 14 residues. The germline V and J ends were trimmed by 3 bases and 1 base, with 12 bases remaining between them. CDR3 amino acids: CSASDNGGNTEAFF. CDR3 sequence (DNA): TGCAGTGCTAGTGATAACGGAGGGAACACTGAAGCTTTCTTT.

The chain has TRBV7-2 and TRBJ1-1; a possible D gene is TRBD1 (6 bases). This CDR3 has 17 amino acids. V lost 3 bases and J 0 bases, leaving 17 bases between the germline ends. Germline V lookup: CDR1 SGHTA, CDR2 FQGNSA. In DNA, the CDR3 is TGTGCCAGCAGCTTCGATCCCCGGGACAAATTGAACACTGAAGCTTTCTTT. It codes for CASSFDPRDKLNTEAFF.

The chain joins TRBV9 to TRBJ2-2; 11 positions match TRBD2. Germline loops: CDR1 SGDLS, CDR2 YYNGEE. The ends lost 3 bases at V and 1 base at J; junction bases unmatched: 2. The CDR3 sequence is 16 residues long. The CDR3 region has the DNA TGTGCCAGCAGCGGAGGGACTAGCGGGAACACCGGGGAGCTGTTTTTT. Residues: CASSGGTSGNTGELFF.

The V and J genes are TRBV2 and TRBJ2-1, with TRBD1 matching 8 bases. J gave up 7 bases and V 8 bases, and 7 bases lay outside the gene matches. Germline CDR1 SNHLY, CDR2 FYNNEI. This CDR3 contains 13 residues. CDR3: CASHRGVENEQFF. In DNA, the CDR3 is TGTGCCAGCCACAGGGGGGTGGAGAATGAGCAGTTCTTC.

The rearrangement links TRBV15 to TRBJ2-3; 10 positions agree with TRBD2. Germline V gene sequence: CDR1 LNHNV, CDR2 YYDKDF (reference sequence). CDR3 length: 16 amino acids. Unmatched junction bases numbered 7, after V lost 2 bases and J lost 5 bases. CDR3: CATSRPLAGALDTQYF. The CDR3 DNA sequence: TGTGCCACCAGCAGACCCCTAGCGGGAGCCTTAGATACGCAGTATTTT.

The rearrangement links TRBV5-4 to TRBJ2-2; D is unclear. This CDR3 contains 14 residues. From germline, CDR1 is SGHNT and CDR2 YYREEE (reference sequence). Deletions cut 5 bases from V and 6 bases from J, with 14 bases between. The CDR3 DNA sequence: TGTGCCAGCAGGGGGAACGCCTTCCCCGGGGAGCTGTTTTTT. Translating gives CASRGNAFPGELFF.

The V gene is TRBV5-6, the J gene TRBJ2-7; a possible D gene is TRBD2 (6 bases). The V and J ends lost 3 bases and 3 bases respectively, with 13 bases between them. The CDR3 sequence is 14 residues long. The germline CDR1 and CDR2 sequences are SGHDT and YYEEEE. The CDR3 coding sequence is TGTGCCAGCAGCTGGAAGACGGGAGACTACGAGCAGTACTTC. This codes for CASSWKTGDYEQYF.

J is TRBJ2-5 and V is TRBV28, with 7 bases matching TRBD2. CDR3 length: 16 amino acids. V trimming: 3 bases; J trimming: 4 bases; junction bases outside the gene matches: 11. Germline V gene data show CDR1 as MDHEN and CDR2 as SYDVKM. This chain's CDR3 is CASSFASERGGETQYF. The CDR3 nucleotides read TGTGCCAGCAGTTTCGCGTCTGAGCGGGGTGGAGAGACCCAGTACTTC.

The rearrangement joins TRBV27 to TRBJ2-1; 10 nucleotides line up with TRBD2. The CDR3 is made up of 13 amino acids. With 6 bases clipped from V and 8 bases from J, the junction kept 4 bases outside the gene matches. The germline CDR1 and CDR2 sequences are MNHEY and SMNVEV (reference sequence). Written as DNA, the CDR3 is TGTGCCAGCAGCCGGACTAGCGGTTATGAGCAGTTCTTC. Protein: CASSRTSGYEQFF.

This chain joins TRBV7-2 and TRBJ1-5; TRBD1 might be the D (5 bases). The CDR3 consists of 13 residues. CDR1 is SGHTA, CDR2 FQGNSA, per germline. V was shortened by 2 bases and J by 6 bases, with 8 bases between the two germline ends. The CDR3 DNA reads as TGTGCCAGCAGCTTACAGGGCGGTCAGCCCCAGCATTTT. Protein product: CASSLQGGQPQHF.

The chain combines TRBV7-2 with TRBJ2-1; 11 bases map to TRBD2. The germline V gene has CDR1 SGHTA and CDR2 FQGNSA. This CDR3 has 17 amino acids. Unmatched junction bases numbered 4, after V lost 3 bases and J lost 0 bases. The CDR3: CASSFLAGGVSYNEQFF. DNA for the CDR3: TGTGCCAGCAGCTTTCTAGCGGGAGGCGTCTCCTACAATGAGCAGTTCTTC.